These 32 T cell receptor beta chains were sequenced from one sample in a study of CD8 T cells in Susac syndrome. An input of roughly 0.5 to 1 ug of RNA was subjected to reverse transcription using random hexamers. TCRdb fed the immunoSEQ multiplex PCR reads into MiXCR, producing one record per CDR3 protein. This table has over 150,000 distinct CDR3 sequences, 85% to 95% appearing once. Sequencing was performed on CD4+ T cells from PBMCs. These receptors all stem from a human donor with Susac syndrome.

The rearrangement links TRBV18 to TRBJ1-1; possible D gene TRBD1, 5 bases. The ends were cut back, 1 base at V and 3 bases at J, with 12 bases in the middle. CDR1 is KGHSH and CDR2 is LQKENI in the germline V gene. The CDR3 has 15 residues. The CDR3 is CASSPQRGRHTEAFF. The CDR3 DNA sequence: TGTGCCAGCTCACCACAACGGGGGAGGCACACTGAAGCTTTCTTT.

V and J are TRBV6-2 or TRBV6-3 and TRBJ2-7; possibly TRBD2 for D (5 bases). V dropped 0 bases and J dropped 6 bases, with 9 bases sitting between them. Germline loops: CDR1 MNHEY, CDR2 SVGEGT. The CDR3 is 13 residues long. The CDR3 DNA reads TGTGCCAGCAGTTACTCTGAGCGGAGCGAGCAGTACTTC. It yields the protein CASSYSERSEQYF.

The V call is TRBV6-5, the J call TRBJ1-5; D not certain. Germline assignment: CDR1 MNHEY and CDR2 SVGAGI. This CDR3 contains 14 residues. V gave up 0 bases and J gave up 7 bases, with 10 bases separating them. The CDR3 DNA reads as TGTGCCAGCAGTTACTCGTCTTTCGGCCAGCCCCAGCATTTT. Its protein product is CASSYSSFGQPQHF.

The CDR3 region has the DNA TGCAGCGGGAGGAGGGCCTCATACAATGAGCAGTTCTTC. Translated: CSGRRASYNEQFF. V usage is TRBV29-1 and J usage is TRBJ2-1; D is perhaps TRBD2 (6 bases). The CDR3 totals 13 residues. Germline V gene data show CDR1 as SQVTM and CDR2 as ANQGSEA. Trimming stripped 7 bases from V and 4 bases from J, with 14 bases between.

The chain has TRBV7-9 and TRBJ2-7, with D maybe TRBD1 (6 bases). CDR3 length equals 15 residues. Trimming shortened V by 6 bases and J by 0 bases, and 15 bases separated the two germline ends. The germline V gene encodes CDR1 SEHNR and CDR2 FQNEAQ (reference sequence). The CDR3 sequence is CASSLNRVSSYEQYF. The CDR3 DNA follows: TGTGCCAGCAGTCTGAACAGGGTTAGCTCCTACGAGCAGTACTTC. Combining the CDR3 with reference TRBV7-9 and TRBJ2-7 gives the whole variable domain DTGVSQNPRHKITKRGQNVTFRCDPISEHNRLYWYRQTLGQGPEFLTYFQNEAQLEKSRLLSDRFSAERPKGSFSTLEIQRTEQGDSAMYLCASSLNRVSSYEQYFGPGTRLTVT.

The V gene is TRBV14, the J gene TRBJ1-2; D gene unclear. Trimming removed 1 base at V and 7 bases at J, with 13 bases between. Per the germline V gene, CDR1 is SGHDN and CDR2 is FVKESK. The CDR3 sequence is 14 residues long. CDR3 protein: CASSQGLGTGGYTF. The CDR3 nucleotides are TGTGCCAGCAGCCAAGGTCTGGGCACTGGTGGCTACACCTTC. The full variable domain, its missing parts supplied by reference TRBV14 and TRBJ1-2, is EAGVTQFPSHSVIEKGQTVTLRCDPISGHDNLYWYRRVMGKEIKFLLHFVKESKQDESGMPNNRFLAERTGGTYSTLKVQPAELEDSGVYFCASSQGLGTGGYTFGSGTRLTVV.

CDR3 protein: CSAAGQGGSPLHF. The CDR3 DNA is TGCAGTGCCGCTGGACAGGGGGGCTCACCCCTCCACTTT. The chain uses TRBV20-1 and TRBJ1-6, with TRBD1 identical over 10 bases. CDR3 length: 13 amino acids. The V gene's germline CDR1 is DFQATT and CDR2 SNEGSKA (reference sequence). The junction had 6 bases not matched to a gene; V was cut back by 6 bases and J by 10 bases.

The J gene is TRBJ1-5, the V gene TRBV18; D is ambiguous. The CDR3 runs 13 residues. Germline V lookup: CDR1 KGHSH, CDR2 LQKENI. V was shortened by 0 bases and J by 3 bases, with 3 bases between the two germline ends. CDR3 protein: CASSPPSNQPQHF. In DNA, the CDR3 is TGTGCCAGCTCACCACCCTCCAATCAGCCCCAGCATTTT. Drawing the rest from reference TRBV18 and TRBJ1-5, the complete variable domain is NAGVMQNPRHLVRRRGQEARLRCSPMKGHSHVYWYRQLPEEGLKFMVYLQKENIIDESGMPKERFSAEFPKEGPSILRIQQVVRGDSAAYFCASSPPSNQPQHFGDGTRLSIL.

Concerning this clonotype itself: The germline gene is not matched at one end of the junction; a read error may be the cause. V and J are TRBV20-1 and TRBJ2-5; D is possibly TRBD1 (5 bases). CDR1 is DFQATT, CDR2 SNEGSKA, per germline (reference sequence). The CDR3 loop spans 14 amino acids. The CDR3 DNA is TGCAGCGCTAGAGATGACAGAGGCTGGGAGACCCAGTACTTC. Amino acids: CSARDDRGWETQYF.

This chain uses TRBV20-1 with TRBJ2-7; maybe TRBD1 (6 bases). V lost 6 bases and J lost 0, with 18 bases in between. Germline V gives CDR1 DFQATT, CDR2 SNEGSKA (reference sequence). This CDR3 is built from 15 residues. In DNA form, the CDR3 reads TGCAGTGCCGAATCGGGACAAAGTAGCTCCTACGAGCAGTACTTC. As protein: CSAESGQSSSYEQYF.

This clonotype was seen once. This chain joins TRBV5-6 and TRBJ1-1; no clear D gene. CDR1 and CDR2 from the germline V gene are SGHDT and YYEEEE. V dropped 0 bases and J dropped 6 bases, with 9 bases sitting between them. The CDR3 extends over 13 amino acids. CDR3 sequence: CASSLGLVAEAFF. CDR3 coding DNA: TGTGCCAGCAGCTTGGGTCTTGTTGCTGAAGCTTTCTTT.

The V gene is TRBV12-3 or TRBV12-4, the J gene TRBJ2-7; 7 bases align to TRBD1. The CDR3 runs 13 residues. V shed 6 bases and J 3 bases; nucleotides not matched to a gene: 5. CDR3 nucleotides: TGTGCCAGCAGCCGGGACAGTGGCTACGAGCAGTACTTC. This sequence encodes CASSRDSGYEQYF.

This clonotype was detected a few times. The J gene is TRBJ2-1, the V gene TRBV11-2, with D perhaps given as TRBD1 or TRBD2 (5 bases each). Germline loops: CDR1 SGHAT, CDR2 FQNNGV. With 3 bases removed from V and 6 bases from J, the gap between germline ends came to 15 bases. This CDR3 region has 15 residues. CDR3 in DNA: TGTGCCAGCAGCTTGACTTCCGGGGCCTTCAATGAGCAGTTCTTC. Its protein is CASSLTSGAFNEQFF. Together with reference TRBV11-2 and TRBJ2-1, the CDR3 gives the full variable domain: EAGVAQSPRYKIIEKRQSVAFWCNPISGHATLYWYQQILGQGPKLLIQFQNNGVVDDSQLPKDRFSAERLKGVDSTLKIQPAKLEDSAVYLCASSLTSGAFNEQFFGPGTRLTVL.

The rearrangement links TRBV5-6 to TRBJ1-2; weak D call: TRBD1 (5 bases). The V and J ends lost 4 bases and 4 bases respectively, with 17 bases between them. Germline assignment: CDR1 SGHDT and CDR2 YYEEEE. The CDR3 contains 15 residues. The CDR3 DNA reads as TGTGCCAGCAGCCCGGGGCCAAAAGGCGGCTATGGCTACACCTTC. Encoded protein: CASSPGPKGGYGYTF.

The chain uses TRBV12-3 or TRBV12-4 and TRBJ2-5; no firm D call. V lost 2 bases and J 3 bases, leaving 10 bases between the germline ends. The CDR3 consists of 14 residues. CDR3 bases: TGTGCCAGCAGTTTAAGTCAGGCCAAAGAGACCCAGTACTTC. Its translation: CASSLSQAKETQYF.

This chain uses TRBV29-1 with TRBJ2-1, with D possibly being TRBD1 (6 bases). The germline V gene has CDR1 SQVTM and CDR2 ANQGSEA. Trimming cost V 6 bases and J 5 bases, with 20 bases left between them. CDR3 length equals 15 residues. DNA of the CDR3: TGCAGCGTGCTATACAGGGCGGGCTTAGACAATGAGCAGTTCTTC. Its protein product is CSVLYRAGLDNEQFF.

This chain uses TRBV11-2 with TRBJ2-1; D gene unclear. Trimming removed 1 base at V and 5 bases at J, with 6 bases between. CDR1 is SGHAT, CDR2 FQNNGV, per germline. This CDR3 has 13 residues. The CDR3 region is CASSLGPNNEQFF. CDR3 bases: TGTGCCAGCAGCTTAGGTCCCAACAATGAGCAGTTCTTC.

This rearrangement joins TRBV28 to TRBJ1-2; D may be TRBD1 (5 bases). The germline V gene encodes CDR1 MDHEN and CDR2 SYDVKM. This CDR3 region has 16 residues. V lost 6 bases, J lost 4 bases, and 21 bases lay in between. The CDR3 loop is CASSPVKAGPFYGYTF. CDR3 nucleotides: TGTGCCAGCAGCCCGGTGAAGGCGGGACCATTCTATGGCTACACCTTC.

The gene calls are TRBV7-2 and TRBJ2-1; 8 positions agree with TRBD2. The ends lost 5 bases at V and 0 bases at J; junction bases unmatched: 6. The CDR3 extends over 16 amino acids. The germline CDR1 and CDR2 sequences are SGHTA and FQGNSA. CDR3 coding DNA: TGTGCCAGCAGCGCCGTAGCGGGGAGCTCCTACAATGAGCAGTTCTTC. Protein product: CASSAVAGSSYNEQFF.

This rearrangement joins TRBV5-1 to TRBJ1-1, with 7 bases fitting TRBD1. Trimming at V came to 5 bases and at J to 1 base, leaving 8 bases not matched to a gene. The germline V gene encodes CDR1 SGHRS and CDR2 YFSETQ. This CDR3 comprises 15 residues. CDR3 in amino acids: CASRDSGQQNTEAFF. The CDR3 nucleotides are TGCGCCAGCAGGGACTCGGGACAGCAGAACACTGAAGCTTTCTTT.

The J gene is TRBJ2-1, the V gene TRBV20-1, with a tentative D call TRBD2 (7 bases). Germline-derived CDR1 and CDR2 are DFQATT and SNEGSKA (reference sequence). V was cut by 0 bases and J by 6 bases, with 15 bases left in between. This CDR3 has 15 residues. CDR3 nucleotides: TGCAGTGCTAGAGATGTTACGGGGGGCCTCAATGAGCAGTTCTTC. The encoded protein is CSARDVTGGLNEQFF.

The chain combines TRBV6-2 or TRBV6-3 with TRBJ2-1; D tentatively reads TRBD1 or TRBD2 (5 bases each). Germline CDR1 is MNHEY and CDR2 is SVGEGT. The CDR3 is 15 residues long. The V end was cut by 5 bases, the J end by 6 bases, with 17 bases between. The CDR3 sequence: CASSTDRDGRNEQFF. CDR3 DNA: TGTGCCAGCAGTACCGACCGGGACGGACGCAATGAGCAGTTCTTC.

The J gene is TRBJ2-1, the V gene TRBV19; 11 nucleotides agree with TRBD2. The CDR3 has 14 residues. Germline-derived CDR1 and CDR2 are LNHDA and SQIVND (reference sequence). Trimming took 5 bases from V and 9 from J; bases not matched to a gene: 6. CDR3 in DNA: TGTGCCAGTAGTGTTAGCGGGAGGGCGGGTGAGCAGTTCTTC. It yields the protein CASSVSGRAGEQFF.

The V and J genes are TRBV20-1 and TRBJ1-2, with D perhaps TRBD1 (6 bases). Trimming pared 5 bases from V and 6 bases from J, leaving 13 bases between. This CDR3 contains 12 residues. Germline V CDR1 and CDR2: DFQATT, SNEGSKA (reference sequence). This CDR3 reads CSASTRGDGYTF. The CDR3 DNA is TGCAGTGCTTCCACAAGGGGGGATGGCTACACCTTC.

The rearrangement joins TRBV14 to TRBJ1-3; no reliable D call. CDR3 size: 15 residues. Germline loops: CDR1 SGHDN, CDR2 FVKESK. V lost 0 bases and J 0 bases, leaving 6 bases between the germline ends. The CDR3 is CASSQDSYSGNTIYF. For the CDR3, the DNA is TGTGCCAGCAGCCAAGACTCGTACTCTGGAAACACCATATATTTT.

CDR3 bases: TGTGCCAGCAGCTTAGTCGTAGCGGGGCTCAATGAGCAGTTCTTC. Protein sequence: CASSLVVAGLNEQFF. This chain links TRBV7-6 with TRBJ2-1; 8 nucleotides agree with TRBD2. In germline, CDR1 is SGHVS, CDR2 FNYEAQ. V lost 1 base, J lost 6 bases, and 5 bases stayed unmatched. There are 15 residues in the CDR3.

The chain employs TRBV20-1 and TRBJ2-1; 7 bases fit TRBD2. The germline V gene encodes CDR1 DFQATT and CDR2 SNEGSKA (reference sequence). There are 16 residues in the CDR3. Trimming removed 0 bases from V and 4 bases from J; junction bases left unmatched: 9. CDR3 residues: CSARDWRAGAYNEQFF. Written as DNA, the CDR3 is TGCAGTGCTAGAGATTGGAGGGCGGGAGCTTACAATGAGCAGTTCTTC.

The CDR3 spells CASSTPGQRYSGTDTQYF. CDR3 DNA sequence: TGTGCCAGCAGCACCCCGGGACAACGGTACTCAGGCACAGATACGCAGTATTTT. The J gene is TRBJ2-3, the V gene TRBV21-1; the DNA was not compared with TRBD1, the D call given in the table. TRBV21-1 is designated a pseudogene. This CDR3 has 18 residues.

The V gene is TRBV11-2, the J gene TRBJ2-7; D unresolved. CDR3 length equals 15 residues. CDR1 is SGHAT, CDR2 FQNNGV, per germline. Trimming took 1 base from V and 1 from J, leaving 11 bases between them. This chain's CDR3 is CASSLGPLGSYEQYF. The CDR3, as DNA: TGTGCCAGCAGCTTAGGCCCGTTGGGATCCTACGAGCAGTACTTC.

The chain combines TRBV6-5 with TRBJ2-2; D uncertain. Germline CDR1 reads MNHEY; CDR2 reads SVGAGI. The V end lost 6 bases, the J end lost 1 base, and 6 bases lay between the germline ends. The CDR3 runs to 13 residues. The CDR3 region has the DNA TGTGCCAGCAGCAAGAGGAACACCGGGGAGCTGTTTTTT. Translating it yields CASSKRNTGELFF.

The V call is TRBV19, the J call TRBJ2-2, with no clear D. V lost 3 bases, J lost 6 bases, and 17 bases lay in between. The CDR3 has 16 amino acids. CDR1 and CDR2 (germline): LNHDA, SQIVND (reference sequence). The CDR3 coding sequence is TGTGCCAGTAGTATTGAACTATCAGCGTTCCCCGGGGAGCTGTTTTTT. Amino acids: CASSIELSAFPGELFF.

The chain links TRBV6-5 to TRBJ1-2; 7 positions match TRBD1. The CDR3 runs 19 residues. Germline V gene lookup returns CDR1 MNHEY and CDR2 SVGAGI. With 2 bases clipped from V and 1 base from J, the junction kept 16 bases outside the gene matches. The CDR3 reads CASSYRSSTGLRSNYGYTF. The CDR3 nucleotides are TGTGCCAGCAGTTACCGTAGTTCGACAGGGCTGAGGAGTAACTATGGCTACACCTTC.